The rows below give T cell receptor beta chains drawn from one sample of a study of blood T cell repertoires in COVID-19. The repertoire was sequenced with immunoSEQ multiplex PCR; TCRdb's copy has only in-frame clones and lacks some. This sample has 300,000 to 400,000 clones, with almost 90% found just once. The sequenced material came from peripheral blood. The receptors were gathered from a woman in her seventies with COVID-19, enrolled during active disease. Each CDR3 is given with its conserved first and last residue. Size tells how often a clone was seen (once, few, many) or the class of an expanded clone, and some rows leave it out.

clone_size,v_call,cdr3_aa
.,TRBV21-1,CASSKEPIPYGYTF
.,TRBV14,CASSRVVATNEKLFF
few,TRBV19,CASSISGQGHQPQHF
.,TRBV2,CASKYMGSSNQPQHF
.,TRBV14,CASSPRTDPHRETQYF
once,TRBV6-5,CASSPYTGRDYGYTF
.,TRBV27,CASSAVDSNYGYTF
.,TRBV5-1,CASNGDGRWEWGEAFF
.,TRBV5-1,CASSLEGTGDLEQYF
.,TRBV7-9,CASSLVRVSGDTQYF
.,TRBV24-1,CATSGLESNQPQHF
once,TRBV5-1,CASSLDVRNTEAFF
.,TRBV12-5,CASGLGGLGLVFF
.,TRBV2,CASSGALGRGLSNQPQHF
.,TRBV7-8,CASSKLITFSDTQYF
.,TRBV12-3/TRBV12-4,CASSLEAGGGYTF
.,TRBV4-2,CASSPGGTGELFF
.,TRBV28,CASSLNIPGLHGYTF
.,TRBV4-1,CASSQLAGSLYTQYF
.,TRBV11-3,CASSTSTGEAFF
.,TRBV28,CASVQGDRQYGYTF
.,TRBV5-1,CASSRDRQAFF
.,TRBV19,CASIRTGGTGNTIYF
few,TRBV4-3,CASSQDRGRRVAFF
.,TRBV29-1,CSVDTSGASTDTQYF
.,TRBV4-3,CASSQVTGSGNTIYF
.,TRBV5-1,CASSLEQGSEQYF
.,TRBV24-1,CATGSTSGNTGELFF
.,TRBV2,CASSKGENYGYTF
.,TRBV27,CASSLSWGQASTDTQYF
.,TRBV29-1,CSVNRGMSYGYTF
once,TRBV7-3,CASSLNGQRTTGELFF
.,TRBV19,CASRIDFQPQHF
.,TRBV7-7,CASSPGTGYNVGEAFF
.,TRBV7-9,CASSSHYTEAFF
.,TRBV18,CASSPPRPGGTEAFF
.,TRBV28,CASSRTATEAFF
.,TRBV7-2,CASSLGRGNYGYTF
.,TRBV6-6,CASSYSGGTYEQYF
.,TRBV19,CASNPVLHYNEQFF
.,TRBV7-2,CASRGTDTQYF
.,TRBV14,CASSQGLGSSYEQYF
.,TRBV11-3,CASSSNPGLQLAKNIQYF
once,TRBV10-3,CAIRRANLSSYNEQFF
.,TRBV19,CASRVAGSTDTQYF
.,TRBV11-2,CASSLVRLAVPYEQYF
.,TRBV6-4,CASIVQGGQETQYF
.,TRBV4-1,CASSQGLAGGLAKNIQYF
few,TRBV11-2,CASSSQVRLDRVHF
.,TRBV6-5,CASSYLGTGSYGYTF
.,TRBV2,CASRGGTQYF
once,TRBV6-4,CASSTTGGGEQYF
once,TRBV27,CASSRMGLREGEQYF